Each of the 29 T cell receptor beta chains below was sequenced from the same sample in a study of T cells in Graves' hyperthyroidism and ophthalmopathy. Using RNA transcripts as the source, TCR beta CDR3 regions were amplified. First-round RT-PCR targeting the TCR CDR3 was performed with the HTBI primer set. Using its own MiXCR run on the multiplex PCR reads, TCRdb lists one record per CDR3 protein. Of approximately 400,000 distinct CDR3 sequences in the sample, 15% to 20% were seen once. The sample consisted of blood. The receptors stem from a man aged 18 to 29 with Graves' ophthalmopathy.

This clonotype was seen repeatedly, ten times or more. The V call is TRBV24-1, the J call TRBJ2-7; no definite D call. The length of the CDR3 is 14 residues. Deletions cut 7 bases from V and 3 bases from J, with 15 bases between. The germline CDR1 and CDR2 sequences are KGHDR and SFDVKD. The CDR3 here is CATSPNGPNYEQYF. The CDR3 nucleotides read TGTGCCACCAGCCCTAATGGGCCCAACTACGAGCAGTACTTC.

This clonotype appeared a few times. The chain links TRBV11-2 to TRBJ1-1; D is unresolved. Germline assignment: CDR1 SGHAT and CDR2 FQNNGV. The V gene lost 3 bases and the J gene lost 12 bases, with 11 bases spanning the gap. The CDR3 is made up of 11 amino acids. The CDR3 DNA follows: TGTGCCAGCAGCTTTTCCGGGCCAACTTTCTTT. Translating it yields CASSFSGPTFF.

This clonotype was seen repeatedly, ten times or more. The chain joins TRBV7-9 to TRBJ2-3; 14 nucleotides match TRBD2. Trimming at V came to 3 bases and at J to 5 bases, leaving 7 bases not matched to a gene. This CDR3 is built from 17 residues. Germline lookup yields CDR1 SEHNR and CDR2 FQNEAQ (reference sequence). This CDR3 is CASSFPTSGGAGDTQYF. In nucleotides, the CDR3 is TGTGCCAGCAGCTTTCCGACTAGCGGGGGGGCAGGAGATACGCAGTATTTT.

Note on this clonotype: This may arise from a read error, as a much more abundant clone is one base away. The genes are TRBV6-2 or TRBV6-3 and TRBJ2-7; D is unclear. The CDR3 extends over 11 amino acids. Trimming took 6 bases from V and 8 from J, leaving 11 bases between them. CDR1 and CDR2 (germline): MNHEY, SVGEGT. CDR3 loop: CASRRSGQQYF. In DNA form, the CDR3 reads TGTGCCAGCAGGCGCAGTGGCCAGCAGTACTTC.

This clonotype was found a few times. V is TRBV7-9 and J is TRBJ1-1; D gene unclear. Germline V CDR1 and CDR2: SEHNR, FQNEAQ (reference sequence). This CDR3 has 17 amino acids. Trimming cost V 1 base and J 0 bases, with 15 bases left between them. The CDR3: CASSLGTSFSMNTEAFF. The CDR3 coding sequence is TGTGCCAGCAGCTTAGGTACCAGCTTCTCTATGAACACTGAAGCTTTCTTT.

Regarding this clonotype: A much larger clone lies a single base off, so this may be a read error. The rearrangement joins TRBV6-2 or TRBV6-3 to TRBJ2-3, with 8 positions matching TRBD2. The CDR3 spans 15 residues. Germline V gene sequence: CDR1 MNHEY, CDR2 SVGEGT. V shed 7 bases, J shed 4 bases, and the junction held 10 bases outside the gene matches. Here the CDR3 reads CASNVDGLAPDTQYF. The CDR3 coding sequence is TGTGCCAGCAACGTTGACGGACTAGCACCAGATACGCAGTATTTT.

This clonotype was detected many times. The gene calls are TRBV6-1 and TRBJ1-1; the D gene is possibly TRBD1 (5 bases). Germline V gives CDR1 MNHNS, CDR2 SASEGT. V shed 5 bases and J shed 0 bases, with 13 bases lying between them. The CDR3 has 15 residues. The CDR3 DNA is TGTGCCAGCAGTTCCGGGGGGAACATGAACACTGAAGCTTTCTTT. Residues: CASSSGGNMNTEAFF.

This clonotype was counted at least ten times. The rearrangement uses TRBV5-1 and TRBJ1-2; D gene uncertain. CDR1 SGHRS and CDR2 YFSETQ come from the germline V gene. V lost 0 bases and J 4 bases, leaving 10 bases between the germline ends. The CDR3 spans 14 residues. The DNA of the CDR3 is TGCGCCAGCAGCTTGGTGCAGAACAGCTATGGCTACACCTTC. This encodes CASSLVQNSYGYTF. The variable domain in full, completed from reference TRBV5-1 and TRBJ1-2, reads KAGVTQTPRYLIKTRGQQVTLSCSPISGHRSVSWYQQTPGQGLQFLFEYFSETQRNKGNFPGRFSGRQFSNSRSEMNVSTLELGDSALYLCASSLVQNSYGYTFGSGTRLTVV.

This clonotype was seen at least ten times. CDR3: CASSPREDMNTEAFF. For the CDR3, the DNA is TGTGCCAGCAGCCCTCGGGAAGACATGAACACTGAAGCTTTCTTT. This chain connects TRBV7-7 to TRBJ1-1; D is ambiguous. This CDR3 is 15 amino acids long. V lost 5 bases to trimming and J lost 0 bases, with 13 bases between them. Germline lookup yields CDR1 SSHAT and CDR2 FNYEAQ (reference sequence).

This clonotype was observed many times. V is TRBV3-1 and J is TRBJ2-7; TRBD1 agrees at 11 bases. Germline CDR1 LGHDT, CDR2 YNNKEL (reference sequence). V lost 2 bases to trimming and J lost 5 bases; unmatched junction nucleotides: 11. This CDR3 comprises 17 residues. The CDR3, as DNA: TGTGCCAGCAGCCAATGGGCGGGACAGGGGGAAAGTGACGAGCAGTACTTC. This translates into CASSQWAGQGESDEQYF.

The table lists this clonotype with many counts. This chain links TRBV19 with TRBJ1-1, with D hard to call. The germline V gene has CDR1 LNHDA and CDR2 SQIVND (reference sequence). The V end was cut by 4 bases, the J end by 1 base, with 10 bases between. The CDR3 loop spans 14 amino acids. The CDR3, as DNA: TGTGCCAGTAGTACTGGACGGGGGAACACTGAAGCTTTCTTT. Protein: CASSTGRGNTEAFF.

This clonotype was counted once. The V gene is TRBV20-1, the J gene TRBJ2-7; D call uncertain. CDR3 length equals 14 residues. Germline V lookup: CDR1 DFQATT, CDR2 SNEGSKA (reference sequence). The V end lost 4 bases, the J end lost 6 bases, and 19 bases lay between the germline ends. The CDR3 protein is CSAIYTPTVGEQYF. The CDR3 DNA follows: TGCAGTGCTATCTATACCCCAACAGTAGGCGAGCAGTACTTC.

This clonotype was picked up many times. The chain couples TRBV9 to TRBJ2-7, with TRBD2 identical over 7 bases. Germline V gives CDR1 SGDLS, CDR2 YYNGEE. V gave up 4 bases and J gave up 3 bases; unmatched junction bases: 10. This CDR3 contains 15 residues. CDR3 sequence (DNA): TGTGCCAGCAGCCCAGCGGGACTTGGGCGCTACGAGCAGTACTTC. Encoded protein: CASSPAGLGRYEQYF. Full variable domain (remainder filled in from reference TRBV9 and TRBJ2-7): DSGVTQTPKHLITATGQRVTLRCSPRSGDLSVYWYQQSLDQGLQFLIQYYNGEERAKGNILERFSAQQFPDLHSELNLSSLELGDSALYFCASSPAGLGRYEQYFGPGTRLTVT.

The chain uses TRBV2 and TRBJ2-1; 10 positions agree with TRBD2. There are 14 residues in the CDR3. Unmatched junction bases numbered 5, after V lost 3 bases and J lost 9 bases. Germline CDR1 is SNHLY and CDR2 is FYNNEI. This chain's CDR3 is CASSDSGGRGEQFF. In nucleotides, the CDR3 is TGTGCCAGCAGTGATAGCGGGGGGCGGGGTGAGCAGTTCTTC.

In this sample, this clonotype turned up many times. CDR3 protein: CASSRNGHTDTQYF. The CDR3 DNA sequence: TGTGCCAGCAGCCGCAACGGGCACACAGATACGCAGTATTTT. The J gene is TRBJ2-3, the V gene TRBV11-2; no definite D call. Trimming took off 5 bases at V and 2 bases at J, with 11 bases between the two ends. Germline-derived CDR1 and CDR2 are SGHAT and FQNNGV. The CDR3 totals 14 residues. Variable domain in full (rest from reference TRBV11-2 and TRBJ2-3): EAGVAQSPRYKIIEKRQSVAFWCNPISGHATLYWYQQILGQGPKLLIQFQNNGVVDDSQLPKDRFSAERLKGVDSTLKIQPAKLEDSAVYLCASSRNGHTDTQYFGPGTRLTVL.

This clonotype was seen many times. The V and J genes are TRBV13 and TRBJ1-4, with 8 bases aligning to TRBD1. The germline gives CDR1 PRHDT, CDR2 FYEKMQ (reference sequence). V trimming: 0 bases; J trimming: 8 bases; junction bases outside the gene matches: 8. The CDR3 is made up of 16 amino acids. The DNA for the CDR3 is TGTGCCAGCAGCTTAGGACGACAGGGGCGGAGAGAAAAACTGTTTTTT. Its protein product is CASSLGRQGRREKLFF.

This clonotype was found a few times. The rearrangement uses TRBV7-3 and TRBJ2-3; the D is unclear. This CDR3 is 14 amino acids long. Germline-derived CDR1 and CDR2 are SGHTA and FQGTGA. V gave up 4 bases and J gave up 3 bases, with 11 bases separating them. DNA of the CDR3: TGTGCCAGCAGCTATGGGCTAGATACAGATACGCAGTATTTT. Its protein product is CASSYGLDTDTQYF.

This chain connects TRBV11-2 to TRBJ1-2; 10 nucleotides agree with TRBD1. Germline CDR1 reads SGHAT; CDR2 reads FQNNGV. The CDR3 consists of 14 residues. Germline trimming cut 1 base from V and 6 bases from J; bases unmatched to any gene: 2. CDR3 protein: CASSLGQGANGYTF. CDR3 DNA: TGTGCCAGCAGCTTAGGACAGGGGGCGAATGGCTACACCTTC.

This clonotype was seen ten or more times. J is TRBJ2-7 and V is TRBV20-1; 7 positions agree with TRBD1. The CDR3 spans 11 residues. Germline CDR1 DFQATT, CDR2 SNEGSKA (reference sequence). This chain's CDR3 is CSGTEVYEQYF. The CDR3 coding sequence is TGCAGCGGGACAGAAGTATACGAGCAGTACTTC.

This clonotype was counted ten times or more. The V and J genes are TRBV3-1 and TRBJ1-6; no reliable D call. V dropped 4 bases and J dropped 8 bases, with 15 bases sitting between them. CDR3 length: 15 amino acids. The germline CDR1 and CDR2 sequences are LGHDT and YNNKEL (reference sequence). The chain's CDR3 is CASSPEDGRYSPLHF. For the CDR3, the DNA is TGTGCCAGCAGCCCGGAGGACGGACGATATTCACCCCTCCACTTT.

This clonotype was counted ten times or more. This chain joins TRBV3-1 and TRBJ1-2; the match to TRBD1 covers 9 bases. V lost 1 base, J lost 9 bases, and 3 bases stayed unmatched. The germline gives CDR1 LGHDT, CDR2 YNNKEL (reference sequence). The CDR3 is 13 residues long. This chain's CDR3 is CASSQAGQGSYTF. CDR3 DNA: TGTGCCAGCAGCCAAGCCGGACAGGGGAGCTACACCTTC.

Points on this clonotype: This may be a read error: a much more frequent sequence differs by one nucleotide. The rearrangement links TRBV5-1 to TRBJ2-7; TRBD1 matches 7 bases. The CDR3 has 14 amino acids. Germline assignment: CDR1 SGHRS and CDR2 YFSETQ. The V and J ends lost 3 bases and 0 bases, in that order; junction bases with no gene match: 3. CDR3 residues: CASSSRDSSYEQYF. In nucleotides, the CDR3 is TGCGCCAGCAGCTCCCGGGACAGCTCCTACGAGCAGTACTTC.

The chain employs TRBV6-1 and TRBJ1-3, with D hard to call. CDR1 and CDR2 from the germline V gene are MNHNS and SASEGT. V was cut by 8 bases and J by 0 bases, with 11 bases left in between. The length of the CDR3 is 14 residues. The CDR3 DNA follows: TGTGCCAGCTGTCCACAAAACTCTGGAAACACCATATATTTT. The encoded protein is CASCPQNSGNTIYF.

This clonotype was seen at least ten times. V is TRBV6-4 and J is TRBJ1-6, with D possibly matching TRBD1 (5 bases). This CDR3 region has 15 residues. Between the trimmed V and J ends, which lost 3 bases and 10 bases, there was a span of 16 bases. Germline lookup yields CDR1 MRHNA and CDR2 SNTAGT. The CDR3 here is CASSEIAGVGSPLHF. The DNA for the CDR3 is TGTGCCAGCAGTGAGATCGCGGGGGTTGGGTCACCCCTCCACTTT.

This clonotype was detected ten times or more. This chain uses TRBV7-3 with TRBJ1-5, with 7 bases lining up with TRBD1. Germline trimming cut 5 bases from V and 6 bases from J; bases unmatched to any gene: 7. Germline V gene data show CDR1 as SGHTA and CDR2 as FQGTGA. This CDR3 has 14 amino acids. The DNA for the CDR3 is TGTGCCAGCAGCGCGAAGGGGGCTGGTCAGCCCCAGCATTTT. Translating gives CASSAKGAGQPQHF.

The CDR3 nucleotides read TGTGCCAGTAGTAAGGGGGTTGCGGGCACCGGGGAGCTGTTTTTT. The encoded protein is CASSKGVAGTGELFF. V is TRBV19 and J is TRBJ2-2, with D possibly being TRBD1 (6 bases). CDR1 is LNHDA and CDR2 is SQIVND in the germline V gene (reference sequence). CDR3 size: 15 residues. The germline V and J ends were trimmed by 4 bases and 4 bases, with 13 bases remaining between them.

This clonotype was found many times. J is TRBJ2-7 and V is TRBV11-1; 7 positions match TRBD1. Germline CDR1 SGHAT, CDR2 FQDESV (reference sequence). With V trimmed by 5 bases and J by 2 bases, 12 bases remained unmatched. The CDR3 extends over 16 amino acids. The CDR3 coding sequence is TGTGCCAGCAGCGCTCGAGCTAGGGACAGTACCTACGAGCAGTACTTC. Amino acid sequence: CASSARARDSTYEQYF.

This clonotype was seen many times. The chain couples TRBV7-3 to TRBJ2-5; the match to TRBD2 covers 9 bases. Germline V gene data show CDR1 as SGHTA and CDR2 as FQGTGA. The CDR3 runs 15 residues. Trimming took 6 bases from V and 4 from J; bases not matched to a gene: 9. The CDR3 loop is CASRSRASGAETQYF. CDR3 coding DNA: TGTGCCAGCAGGTCAAGGGCTAGCGGGGCAGAGACCCAGTACTTC.

In this sample, this clonotype turned up many times. The chain uses TRBV28 and TRBJ2-3, with unresolved D. With 2 bases removed from V and 0 bases from J, the gap between germline ends came to 9 bases. This CDR3 contains 15 residues. The germline gives CDR1 MDHEN, CDR2 SYDVKM. The CDR3 DNA is TGTGCCAGCAGTTTAGGTGGGCTGAGCACAGATACGCAGTATTTT. Residues: CASSLGGLSTDTQYF.